Below, one T cell receptor (beta chain) is given with its context. The V gene lost 2 bases and the J gene lost 6 bases, with 10 bases spanning the gap. From germline, CDR1 is LNHDA and CDR2 SQIVND (reference sequence). CDR3 size: 14 residues. The data were obtained in a study of T cells after somatic rescue of genetic block. Using immunoSEQ multiplex PCR, the repertoire was profiled, and TCRdb retains in-frame clones only, with some absent. This sample has 50,000 to 60,000 clones, with approximately 96% found just once. The source material was peripheral blood mononuclear cells (PBMCs). The receptor was derived from a child less than two years old. The chain joins TRBV19 to TRBJ2-2; no clear D gene. The DNA for the CDR3 is TGTGCCAGTAGTATATTGAAGTCACCCGGGGAGCTGTTTTTT. Translated: CASSILKSPGELFF.